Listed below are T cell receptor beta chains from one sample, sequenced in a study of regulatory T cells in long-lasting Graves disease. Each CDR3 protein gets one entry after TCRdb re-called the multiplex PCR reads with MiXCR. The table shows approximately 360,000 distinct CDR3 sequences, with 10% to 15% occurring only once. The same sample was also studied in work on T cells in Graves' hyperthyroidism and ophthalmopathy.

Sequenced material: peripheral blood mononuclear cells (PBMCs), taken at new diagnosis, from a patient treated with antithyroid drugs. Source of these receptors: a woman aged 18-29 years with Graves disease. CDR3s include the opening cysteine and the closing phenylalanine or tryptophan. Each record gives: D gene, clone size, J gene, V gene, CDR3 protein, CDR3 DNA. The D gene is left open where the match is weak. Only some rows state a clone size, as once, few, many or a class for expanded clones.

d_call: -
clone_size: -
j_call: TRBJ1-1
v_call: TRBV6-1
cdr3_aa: CASTTGWGNTEAFF
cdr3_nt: TGTGCCAGCACTACGGGTTGGGGGAACACTGAAGCTTTCTTT

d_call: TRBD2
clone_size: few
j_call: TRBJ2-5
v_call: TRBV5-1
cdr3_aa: CASSFRVAGNQETQYF
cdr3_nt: TGCGCCAGCAGCTTCAGGGTAGCGGGTAACCAAGAGACCCAGTACTTC

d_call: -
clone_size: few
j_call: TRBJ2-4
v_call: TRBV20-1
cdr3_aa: CSALRVSGVGIQYF
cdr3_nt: TGCAGTGCCCTCAGGGTATCGGGGGTTGGCATTCAGTACTTC

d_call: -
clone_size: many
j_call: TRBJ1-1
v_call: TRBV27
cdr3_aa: CASSGGIYEAFF
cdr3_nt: TGTGCCAGCAGCGGGGGAATCTATGAAGCTTTCTTT

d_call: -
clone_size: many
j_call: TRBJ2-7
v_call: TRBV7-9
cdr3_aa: CASSSRRGASSSYEQYF
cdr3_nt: TGTGCCAGCAGCTCCCGTCGGGGCGCCTCGAGCTCCTACGAGCAGTACTTC

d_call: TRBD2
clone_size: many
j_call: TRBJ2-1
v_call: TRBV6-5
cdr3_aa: CASSYAFGLAGGNEQFF
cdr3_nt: TGTGCCAGCAGTTACGCATTTGGACTAGCGGGAGGGAATGAGCAGTTCTTC

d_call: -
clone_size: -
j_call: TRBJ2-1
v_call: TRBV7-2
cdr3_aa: CASSPPRVRLNEQFF
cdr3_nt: TGTGCCAGCAGCCCGCCGAGGGTGAGGCTCAATGAGCAGTTCTTC

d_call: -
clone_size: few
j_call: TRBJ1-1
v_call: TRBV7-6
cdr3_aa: CASRTRGWNTEAFF
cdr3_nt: TGTGCCAGCAGGACTAGGGGTTGGAACACTGAAGCTTTCTTT

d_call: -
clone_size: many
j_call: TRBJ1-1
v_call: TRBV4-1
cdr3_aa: CASSNVVRGTEAFF
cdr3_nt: TGCGCCAGCAGCAACGTTGTCCGGGGCACTGAAGCTTTCTTT

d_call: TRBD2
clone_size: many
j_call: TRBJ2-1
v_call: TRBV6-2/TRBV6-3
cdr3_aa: CASSQVWGGTGEQFF
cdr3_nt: TGTGCCAGCAGCCAGGTCTGGGGAGGGACTGGTGAGCAGTTCTTC

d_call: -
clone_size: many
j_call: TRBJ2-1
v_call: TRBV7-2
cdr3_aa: CASSLGSGWVDEQFF
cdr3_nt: TGTGCCAGCAGCTTAGGAAGCGGGTGGGTCGATGAGCAGTTCTTC

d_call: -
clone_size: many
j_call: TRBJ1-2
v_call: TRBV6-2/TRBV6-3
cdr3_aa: CASSYPDGYGYTF
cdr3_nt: TGTGCCAGCAGTTACCCGGACGGCTATGGCTACACCTTC

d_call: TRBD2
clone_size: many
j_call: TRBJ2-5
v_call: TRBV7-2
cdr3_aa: CASSLGRTSGPQETQYF
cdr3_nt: TGTGCCAGCAGCTTAGGGAGGACTAGCGGGCCACAAGAGACCCAGTACTTC

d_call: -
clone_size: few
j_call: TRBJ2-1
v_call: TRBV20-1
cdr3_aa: CSASRDTASDERFF
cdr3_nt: TGCAGTGCATCAAGGGATACAGCGAGTGATGAGCGGTTCTTC

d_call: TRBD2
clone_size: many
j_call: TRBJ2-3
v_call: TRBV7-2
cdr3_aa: CASSFSGTSGRVFTDTQYF
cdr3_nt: TGTGCCAGCAGCTTCTCCGGGACTAGCGGGAGGGTTTTCACAGATACGCAGTATTTT

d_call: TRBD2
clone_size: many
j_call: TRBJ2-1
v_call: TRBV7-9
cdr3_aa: CASSLGAGGFNEQFF
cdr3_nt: TGTGCCAGCAGCTTAGGTGCGGGAGGCTTTAATGAGCAGTTCTTC

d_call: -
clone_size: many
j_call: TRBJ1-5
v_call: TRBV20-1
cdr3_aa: CSARRPLNSNQPQHF
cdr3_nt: TGCAGTGCTAGACGACCGCTGAATAGCAATCAGCCCCAGCATTTT

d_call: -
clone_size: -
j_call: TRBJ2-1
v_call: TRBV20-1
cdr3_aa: CSFGQEVLNEQFF
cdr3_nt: TGCAGTTTTGGGCAGGAGGTTCTTAATGAGCAGTTCTTC

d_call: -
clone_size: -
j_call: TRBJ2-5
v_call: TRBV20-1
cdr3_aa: CSARVLRKETQYF
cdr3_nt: TGCAGTGCGCGAGTGTTAAGGAAAGAGACCCAGTACTTC

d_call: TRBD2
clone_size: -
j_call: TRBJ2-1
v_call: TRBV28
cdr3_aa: CASSPGLAYEQFF
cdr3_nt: TGTGCCAGCAGCCCTGGACTAGCGTATGAGCAGTTCTTC

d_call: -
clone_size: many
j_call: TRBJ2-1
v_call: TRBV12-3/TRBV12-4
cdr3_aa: CASSQHRSWGLNEQFF
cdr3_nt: TGTGCCAGCAGTCAGCATCGGAGCTGGGGTTTGAATGAGCAGTTCTTC

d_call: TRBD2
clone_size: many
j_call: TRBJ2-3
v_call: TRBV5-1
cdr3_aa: CASSRGGATDTQYF
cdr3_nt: TGCGCCAGCAGTCGCGGGGGGGCCACAGATACGCAGTATTTT

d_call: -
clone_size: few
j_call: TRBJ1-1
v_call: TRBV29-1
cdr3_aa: CSVVRGNTEAFF
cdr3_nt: TGCAGCGTTGTCCGGGGGAACACTGAAGCTTTCTTT

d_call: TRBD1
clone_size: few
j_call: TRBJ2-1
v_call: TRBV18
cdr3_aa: CASQGMYRGRRYEQFF
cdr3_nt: TGTGCCAGCCAGGGAATGTACAGGGGGCGCCGGTATGAGCAGTTCTTC

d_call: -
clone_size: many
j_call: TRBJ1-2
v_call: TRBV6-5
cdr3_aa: CASSFWDGYTF
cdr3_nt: TGTGCCAGCAGTTTCTGGGATGGCTACACCTTC

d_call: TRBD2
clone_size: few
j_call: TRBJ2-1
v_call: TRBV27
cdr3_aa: CASSLSAGLATNEQFF
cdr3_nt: TGTGCCAGCAGTTTATCGGCGGGACTAGCGACCAATGAGCAGTTCTTC

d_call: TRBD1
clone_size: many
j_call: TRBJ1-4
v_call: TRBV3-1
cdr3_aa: CASSQGWQGDEKLFF
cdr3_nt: TGTGCCAGCAGCCAAGGGTGGCAGGGGGATGAAAAACTGTTTTTT

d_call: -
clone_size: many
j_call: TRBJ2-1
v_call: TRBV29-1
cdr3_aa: CSVRFLGEEDNEQFF
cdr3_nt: TGCAGCGTCCGCTTTTTGGGGGAAGAGGACAATGAGCAGTTCTTC

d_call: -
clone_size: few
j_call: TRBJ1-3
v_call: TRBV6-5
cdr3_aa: CASSFTGTTGNTIYF
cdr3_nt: TGTGCCAGCAGTTTTACCGGGACTACTGGAAACACCATATATTTT

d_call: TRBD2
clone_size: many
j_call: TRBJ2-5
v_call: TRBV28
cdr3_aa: CASSLAGVEEETQYF
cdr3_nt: TGTGCCAGCAGTTTAGCGGGAGTTGAGGAAGAGACCCAGTACTTC

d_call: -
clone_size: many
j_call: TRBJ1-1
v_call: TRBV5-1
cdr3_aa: CASSLSTDSNTEAFF
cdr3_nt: TGCGCCAGCAGCCTAAGTACAGACAGCAACACTGAAGCTTTCTTT

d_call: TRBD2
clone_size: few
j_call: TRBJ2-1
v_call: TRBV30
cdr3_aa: CAWSVFSGGANEQFF
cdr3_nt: TGTGCCTGGAGTGTTTTTAGCGGGGGGGCCAATGAGCAGTTCTTC

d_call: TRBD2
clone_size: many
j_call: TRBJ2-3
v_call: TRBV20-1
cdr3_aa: CSALYEAGVTDTQYF
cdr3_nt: TGCAGTGCCCTGTATGAAGCGGGGGTAACAGATACGCAGTATTTT

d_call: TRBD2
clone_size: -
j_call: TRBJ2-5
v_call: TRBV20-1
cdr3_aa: CSARGRSGLPRRETQYF
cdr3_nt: TGCAGTGCTAGAGGGAGGTCGGGACTACCCCGGAGGGAGACCCAGTACTTC

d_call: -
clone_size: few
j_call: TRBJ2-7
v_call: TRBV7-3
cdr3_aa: CASSFGTLREQYF
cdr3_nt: TGTGCCAGCAGCTTCGGGACTCTAAGGGAGCAGTACTTC

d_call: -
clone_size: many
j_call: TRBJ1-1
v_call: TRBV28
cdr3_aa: CASSFLRAVTEAFF
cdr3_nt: TGTGCCAGCAGTTTCCTAAGGGCAGTTACTGAAGCTTTCTTT

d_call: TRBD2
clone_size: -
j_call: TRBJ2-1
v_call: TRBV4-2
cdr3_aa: CASSQVRGGSSYNEQFF
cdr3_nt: TGTGCCAGCAGCCAAGTACGGGGCGGGAGTTCCTACAATGAGCAGTTCTTC

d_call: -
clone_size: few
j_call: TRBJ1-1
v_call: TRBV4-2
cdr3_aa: CASSQIITRTNTEAFF
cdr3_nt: TGTGCCAGCAGCCAAATAATTACCCGGACCAACACTGAAGCTTTCTTT

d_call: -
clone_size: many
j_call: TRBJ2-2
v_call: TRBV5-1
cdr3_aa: CASLGEFNTGELFF
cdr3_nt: TGCGCCAGCCTCGGAGAGTTTAACACCGGGGAGCTGTTTTTT

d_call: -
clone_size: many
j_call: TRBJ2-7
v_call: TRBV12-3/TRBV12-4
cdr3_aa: CASSLQGQGSYEQYF
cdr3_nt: TGTGCCAGCAGTTTACAGGGGCAAGGGTCCTACGAGCAGTACTTC

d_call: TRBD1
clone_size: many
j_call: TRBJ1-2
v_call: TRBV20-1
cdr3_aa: CSARERDSPYGYTF
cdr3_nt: TGCAGTGCTAGAGAGCGGGACAGCCCTTATGGCTACACCTTC

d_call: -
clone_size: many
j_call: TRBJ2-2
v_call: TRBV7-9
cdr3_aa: CASSLRGSGGPSLNTGELFF
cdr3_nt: TGTGCCAGCAGCTTAAGGGGGTCCGGGGGACCCTCCCTTAACACCGGGGAGCTGTTTTTT

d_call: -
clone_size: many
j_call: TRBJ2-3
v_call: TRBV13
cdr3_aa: CASSSTGFLITDTQYF
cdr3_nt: TGTGCCAGCAGCTCAACAGGGTTTCTCATAACAGATACGCAGTATTTT

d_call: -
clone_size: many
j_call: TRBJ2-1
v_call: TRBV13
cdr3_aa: CASSSSDRHPEQFF
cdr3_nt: TGTGCCAGCAGCTCAAGCGATCGACATCCGGAGCAGTTCTTC

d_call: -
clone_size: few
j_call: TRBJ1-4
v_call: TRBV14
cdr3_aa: CASSPRSRFRLGVLFF
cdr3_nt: TGTGCCAGCAGCCCGCGGAGCAGGTTTCGACTTGGGGTACTGTTTTTT

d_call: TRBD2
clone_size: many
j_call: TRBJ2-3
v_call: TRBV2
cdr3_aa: CASTLGGGTTDTQYF
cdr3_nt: TGTGCCAGCACCCTCGGCGGGGGGACCACAGATACGCAGTATTTT

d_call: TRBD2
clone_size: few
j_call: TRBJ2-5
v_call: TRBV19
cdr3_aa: CASSSRWGLAEETQYF
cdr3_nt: TGTGCCAGTAGTTCGCGGTGGGGCCTAGCGGAAGAGACCCAGTACTTC

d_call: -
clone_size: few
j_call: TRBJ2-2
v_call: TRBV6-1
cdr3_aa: CASYSGDYIYGELFF
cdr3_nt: TGTGCCAGCTATTCCGGTGACTATATCTACGGGGAGCTGTTTTTT

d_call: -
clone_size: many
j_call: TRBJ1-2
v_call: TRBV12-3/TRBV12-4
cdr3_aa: CASSPNRETHGYTF
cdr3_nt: TGTGCCAGCAGTCCAAACCGGGAGACCCATGGCTACACCTTC

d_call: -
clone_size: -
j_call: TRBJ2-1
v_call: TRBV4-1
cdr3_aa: CASSPYGRSNEQFF
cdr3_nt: TGCGCCAGCAGCCCATACGGAAGGAGTAATGAGCAGTTCTTC

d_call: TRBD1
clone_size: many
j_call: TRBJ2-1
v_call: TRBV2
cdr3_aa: CASSRQGSSYNEQFF
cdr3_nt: TGTGCCAGCAGTAGACAGGGCAGCTCCTACAATGAGCAGTTCTTC

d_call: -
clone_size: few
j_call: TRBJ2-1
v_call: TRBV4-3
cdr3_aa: CASSQGQVYNEQFF
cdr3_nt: TGCGCCAGCAGCCAAGGACAGGTCTACAATGAGCAGTTCTTC

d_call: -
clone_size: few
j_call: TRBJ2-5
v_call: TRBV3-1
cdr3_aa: CASSQDLRIGETQYF
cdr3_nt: TGTGCCAGCAGCCAAGATTTGCGTATCGGGGAGACCCAGTACTTC

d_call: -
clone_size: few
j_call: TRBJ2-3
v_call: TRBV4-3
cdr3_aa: CASSQELTGADTQYF
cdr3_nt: TGCGCCAGCAGCCAAGAATTGACTGGCGCAGATACGCAGTATTTT

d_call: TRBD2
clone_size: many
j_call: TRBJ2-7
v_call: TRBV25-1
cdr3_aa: CASSVTSGRSYEQYF
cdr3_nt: TGTGCCAGCAGTGTTACTAGCGGGAGGTCCTACGAGCAGTACTTC

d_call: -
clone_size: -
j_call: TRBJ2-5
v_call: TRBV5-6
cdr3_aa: CASSPSVLAPMYF
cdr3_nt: TGTGCCAGCAGCCCCTCAGTCCTAGCGCCCATGTACTTC

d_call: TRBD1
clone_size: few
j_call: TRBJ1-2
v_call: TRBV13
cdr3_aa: CASSLGRGTRGYTF
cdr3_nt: TGTGCCAGCAGCTTAGGCAGGGGGACGCGCGGCTACACCTTC

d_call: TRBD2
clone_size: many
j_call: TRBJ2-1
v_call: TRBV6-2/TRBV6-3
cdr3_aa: CASRSSGLAKGEQFF
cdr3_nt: TGTGCCAGCAGAAGTTCGGGACTAGCGAAGGGTGAGCAGTTCTTC